The 23 T cell receptor beta chains below all came from one sample that was sequenced in a study of T-cell memory formation after mild COVID-19. TCRdb processed the 5' RACE reads anew with MiXCR; each CDR3 protein has one entry. The sample lists 400,000 to 500,000 distinct CDR3 sequences, 15% to 20% occurring once. Specimen: PBMCs or a T cell subset sorted from them (not recorded which). Every receptor here comes from an adult woman who had mild COVID-19 (a few samples of this study predate the infection). Cell type and time point are not known.

The V call is TRBV5-1, the J call TRBJ2-1, with TRBD1 as a possible D gene (6 bases). Trimming took 6 bases from V and 0 from J, leaving 13 bases between them. The CDR3 is 15 residues long. Germline V lookup: CDR1 SGHRS, CDR2 YFSETQ. CDR3 sequence reads: CASTHGGSSYNEQFF. Here the CDR3 DNA reads TGCGCCAGCACCCATGGGGGCAGCTCCTACAATGAGCAGTTCTTC.

The V gene is TRBV4-1, the J gene TRBJ2-7; perhaps TRBD2 as D (5 bases). Germline CDR1 is MGHRA and CDR2 is YSYEKL. The CDR3 runs to 15 residues. Trimming took off 0 bases at V and 5 bases at J, with 14 bases between the two ends. CDR3 loop: CASSQDSGIGDEQYF. The CDR3 DNA reads TGCGCCAGCAGCCAAGATTCGGGGATTGGGGACGAGCAGTACTTC.

The CDR3 reads CASSRTGTGNYGYTF. The CDR3 DNA is TGCGCCAGCAGCCGGACAGGGACAGGAAATTATGGCTACACCTTC. The genes are TRBV5-1 and TRBJ1-2; 8 bases fit TRBD1. The CDR3 sequence is 15 residues long. Germline V gene lookup returns CDR1 SGHRS and CDR2 YFSETQ. V trimming: 4 bases; J trimming: 5 bases; junction bases outside the gene matches: 10.

This sequence joins TRBV9 and TRBJ2-2, with D possibly called TRBD1 or TRBD2 (5 bases each). Trimming shortened V by 0 bases and J by 0 bases, and 12 bases separated the two germline ends. Germline V gene lookup returns CDR1 SGDLS and CDR2 YYNGEE. There are 17 residues in the CDR3. CDR3 loop: CASSVGGRQTNTGELFF. The CDR3 coding sequence is TGTGCCAGCAGCGTAGGGGGACGGCAAACGAACACCGGGGAGCTGTTTTTT.

In its sample, this clonotype was seen a few times. The chain recombines TRBV4-1 with TRBJ2-2, with D unclear. From germline, CDR1 is MGHRA and CDR2 YSYEKL. V shed 1 base and J shed 6 bases, with 9 bases lying between them. This CDR3 is 14 amino acids long. CDR3 residues: CASSQGERAGELFF. The CDR3 region has the DNA TGCGCCAGCAGCCAAGGGGAACGGGCCGGGGAGCTGTTTTTT.

This chain uses TRBV10-3 with TRBJ1-1; no clear D gene. In germline, CDR1 is ENHRY, CDR2 SYGVKD. Trimming took off 7 bases at V and 0 bases at J, with 9 bases between the two ends. The CDR3 consists of 13 residues. The CDR3 reads CAITRLMNTEAFF. CDR3 bases: TGTGCCATCACTCGACTGATGAACACTGAAGCTTTCTTT.

Here the CDR3 reads CASSYLSETQYF. For the CDR3, the DNA is TGTGCCAGCAGTTACCTCTCAGAGACCCAGTACTTC. The rearrangement links TRBV6-2 or TRBV6-3 to TRBJ2-5; D ambiguous. CDR1 is MNHEY, CDR2 SVGEGT, per germline. Between the trimmed V and J ends, which lost 2 bases and 4 bases, there was a span of 5 bases. The CDR3 loop spans 12 amino acids.

The V call is TRBV20-1, the J call TRBJ1-2; TRBD1 agrees at 12 bases. CDR1 is DFQATT and CDR2 is SNEGSKA in the germline V gene (reference sequence). The CDR3 contains 15 residues. V was clipped by 6 bases and J by 4 bases; unmatched bases: 9. In nucleotides, the CDR3 is TGCAGTGCCACCCGGGGACAGGGGGCAAGCTATGGCTACACCTTC. Protein product: CSATRGQGASYGYTF.

This clonotype was found a few times. The V call is TRBV7-9, the J call TRBJ2-1; TRBD1 matches 8 bases. Unmatched junction bases numbered 14, after V lost 5 bases and J lost 8 bases. The CDR3 is 16 residues long. Germline lookup yields CDR1 SEHNR and CDR2 FQNEAQ (reference sequence). CDR3 protein: CASSHFQGAKIYEQFF. The CDR3 DNA reads TGTGCCAGCAGCCATTTTCAGGGGGCGAAAATATATGAGCAGTTCTTC.

The chain carries TRBV5-6 and TRBJ1-4; D call uncertain. Deletions cut 2 bases from V and 4 bases from J, with 12 bases between. The CDR3 spans 15 residues. Germline CDR1 is SGHDT and CDR2 is YYEEEE. The CDR3 bases are TGTGCCAGCAGCTTTCAGAGGAGATATAATGAAAAACTGTTTTTT. Its translation: CASSFQRRYNEKLFF.

This clonotype was recorded many times. The gene calls are TRBV4-1 and TRBJ2-3; the D is unclear. V dropped 4 bases and J dropped 4 bases, with 9 bases sitting between them. Germline values: CDR1 MGHRA, CDR2 YSYEKL. The CDR3 runs to 13 residues. For the CDR3, the DNA is TGCGCCAGCAGCCTAGGAGTTGCAGATACGCAGTATTTT. Residues: CASSLGVADTQYF.

This sequence joins TRBV2 and TRBJ2-1; D might be TRBD2 (5 bases). Germline-derived CDR1 and CDR2 are SNHLY and FYNNEI. V was cut by 7 bases and J by 10 bases, with 17 bases left in between. The CDR3 has 13 residues. CDR3 nucleotides: TGTGCCAGCACTCGGGAAGCGACTGACGAGCAGTTCTTC. Translation gives CASTREATDEQFF.

J is TRBJ2-6 and V is TRBV11-2; 7 bases are shared with TRBD1. The germline V gene has CDR1 SGHAT and CDR2 FQNNGV. V shed 8 bases and J 2 bases; nucleotides not matched to a gene: 6. The CDR3 has 15 amino acids. The CDR3 DNA is TGTGCCAGCCAGGGGGAACACGCTGGGGCCAACGTCCTGACTTTC. Its translation: CASQGEHAGANVLTF.

This clonotype has only a few counts. The chain carries TRBV6-5 and TRBJ2-3, with 7 bases matching TRBD2. V shed 5 bases, J shed 3 bases, and the junction held 11 bases outside the gene matches. This CDR3 has 16 residues. Per germline, CDR1 MNHEY and CDR2 SVGAGI. The CDR3 nucleotides are TGTGCCAGCAGTCTTTGGGGAGCGGGGTTAACAGATACGCAGTATTTT. Translated: CASSLWGAGLTDTQYF.

This clonotype was counted only a few times. This chain uses TRBV4-1 with TRBJ1-2; D possibly corresponds to TRBD1 (5 bases). Trimming left V 0 bases short and J 8 bases short, with 22 bases between. This CDR3 comprises 17 residues. The germline gives CDR1 MGHRA, CDR2 YSYEKL. In nucleotides, the CDR3 is TGCGCCAGCAGCCAAGACCCAGGGCCCTCTTTGCGCGAGGGCTACACCTTC. This gives the protein CASSQDPGPSLREGYTF.

The chain has TRBV19 and TRBJ2-1; tentative D call: TRBD1 (6 bases). The V end lost 6 bases, the J end lost 8 bases, and 23 bases lay between the germline ends. Germline values: CDR1 LNHDA, CDR2 SQIVND (reference sequence). The CDR3 is 16 residues long. The CDR3 loop reads CASSAAQGQRRHEQFF. In DNA, the CDR3 is TGTGCCAGTAGCGCTGCGCAGGGACAACGCCGGCATGAGCAGTTCTTC.

V usage is TRBV14 and J usage is TRBJ2-5; D gene uncertain. Germline-derived CDR1 and CDR2 are SGHDN and FVKESK. V lost 1 base and J 5 bases, leaving 5 bases between the germline ends. There are 12 residues in the CDR3. The CDR3 DNA reads TGTGCCAGCAGCCAAGGGACGGAGACCCAGTACTTC. Protein sequence: CASSQGTETQYF.

This chain joins TRBV12-3 or TRBV12-4 and TRBJ1-2; maybe TRBD1 (5 bases). V gave up 8 bases and J gave up 7 bases, with 20 bases separating them. This CDR3 comprises 14 residues. CDR3 in amino acids: CASDEPAGIPGYTF. DNA of the CDR3: TGTGCCAGCGATGAGCCGGCAGGGATACCTGGCTACACCTTC.

This clonotype was observed at least ten times. CDR3 in amino acids: CASTIDRGLGYTF. The DNA for the CDR3 is TGTGCCAGCACCATAGACAGGGGGCTGGGCTACACCTTC. The chain joins TRBV12-3 or TRBV12-4 to TRBJ1-2, with 10 positions matching TRBD1. The CDR3 has 13 residues. V lost 7 bases to trimming and J lost 8 bases; unmatched junction nucleotides: 7.

This clonotype was counted only a few times. The chain is built from TRBV7-9 and TRBJ2-7; 10 bases match TRBD1. Germline V CDR1 and CDR2: SEHNR, FQNEAQ (reference sequence). V shed 5 bases, J shed 2 bases, and the junction held 9 bases outside the gene matches. CDR3 length: 16 amino acids. The CDR3 reads CASSRIPGQGPYEQYF. CDR3 in DNA: TGTGCCAGCAGCCGCATCCCGGGACAGGGGCCCTACGAGCAGTACTTC.

This clonotype was detected only a few times. The chain combines TRBV7-8 with TRBJ2-5, with 11 positions matching TRBD2. V trimming: 4 bases; J trimming: 2 bases; junction bases outside the gene matches: 12. Germline V lookup: CDR1 SGHVS, CDR2 FQNEAQ. This CDR3 has 18 amino acids. This CDR3 reads CASSSLVLAGAPQETQYF. The CDR3 DNA is TGTGCCAGCAGCTCCCTAGTACTAGCGGGGGCCCCTCAAGAGACCCAGTACTTC.

The rearrangement links TRBV3-1 to TRBJ2-3; unclear D gene. There are 16 residues in the CDR3. Germline assignment: CDR1 LGHDT and CDR2 YNNKEL (reference sequence). Deletions cut 0 bases from V and 2 bases from J, with 12 bases between. The CDR3 here is CASSQDELLITDTQYF. The CDR3 region has the DNA TGTGCCAGCAGCCAAGATGAATTACTGATCACAGATACGCAGTATTTT.

This clonotype was counted ten times or more. The chain recombines TRBV5-1 with TRBJ2-2; 14 bases match TRBD2. V shed 4 bases, J shed 2 bases, and the junction held 7 bases outside the gene matches. The CDR3 extends over 18 amino acids. From germline, CDR1 is SGHRS and CDR2 YFSETQ. CDR3 protein: CASSAGLAGARNTGELFF. DNA of the CDR3: TGCGCCAGCAGCGCGGGACTAGCGGGGGCCCGAAACACCGGGGAGCTGTTTTTT.